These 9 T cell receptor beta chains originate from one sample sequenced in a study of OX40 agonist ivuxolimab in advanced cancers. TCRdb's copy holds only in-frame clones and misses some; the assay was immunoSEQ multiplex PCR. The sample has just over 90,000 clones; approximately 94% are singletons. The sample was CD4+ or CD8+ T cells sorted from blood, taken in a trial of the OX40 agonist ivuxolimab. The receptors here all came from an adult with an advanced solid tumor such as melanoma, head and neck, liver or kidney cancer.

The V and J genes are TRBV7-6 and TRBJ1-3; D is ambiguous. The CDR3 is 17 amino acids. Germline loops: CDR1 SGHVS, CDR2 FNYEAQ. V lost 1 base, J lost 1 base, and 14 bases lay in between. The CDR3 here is CASSLDVGGRSGNTIYF. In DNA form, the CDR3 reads TGTGCCAGCAGCTTAGATGTGGGAGGGAGATCTGGAAACACCATATATTTT.

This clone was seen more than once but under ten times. The CDR3 DNA reads as TGCAGCGTTGAAAAGAGCTCCTACGAGCAGTACTTC. Protein product: CSVEKSSYEQYF. The chain recombines TRBV29-1 with TRBJ2-7; D gene ambiguous. From germline, CDR1 is SQVTM and CDR2 ANQGSEA. The CDR3 consists of 12 residues. With 2 bases removed from V and 0 bases from J, the gap between germline ends came to 5 bases.

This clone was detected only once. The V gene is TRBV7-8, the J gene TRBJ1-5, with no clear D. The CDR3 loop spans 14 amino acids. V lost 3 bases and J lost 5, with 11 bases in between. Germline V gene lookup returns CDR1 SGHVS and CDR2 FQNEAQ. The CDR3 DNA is TGTGCCAGCAGCTTTGAGGGTTTTTATCAGCCCCAGCATTTT. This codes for CASSFEGFYQPQHF.

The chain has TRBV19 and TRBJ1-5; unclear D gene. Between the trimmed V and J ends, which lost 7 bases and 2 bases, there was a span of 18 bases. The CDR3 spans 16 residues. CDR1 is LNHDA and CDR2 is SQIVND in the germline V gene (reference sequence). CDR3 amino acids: CASTPWVLGGNQPQHF. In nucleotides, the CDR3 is TGTGCCAGTACCCCATGGGTCCTCGGTGGCAATCAGCCCCAGCATTTT.

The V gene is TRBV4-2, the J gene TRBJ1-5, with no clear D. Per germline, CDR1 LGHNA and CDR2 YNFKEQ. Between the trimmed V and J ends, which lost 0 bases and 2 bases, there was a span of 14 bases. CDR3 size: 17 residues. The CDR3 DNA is TGTGCCAGCAGCCAAGACAGAACAGCGTCGGGCAATCAGCCCCAGCATTTT. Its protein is CASSQDRTASGNQPQHF.

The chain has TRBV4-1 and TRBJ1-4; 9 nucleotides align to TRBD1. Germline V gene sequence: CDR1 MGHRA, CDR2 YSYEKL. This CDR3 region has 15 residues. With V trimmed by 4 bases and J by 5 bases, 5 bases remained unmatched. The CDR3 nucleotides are TGCGCCAGCAGCCCCACCGGGACAGGGAATGAAAAACTGTTTTTT. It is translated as CASSPTGTGNEKLFF.

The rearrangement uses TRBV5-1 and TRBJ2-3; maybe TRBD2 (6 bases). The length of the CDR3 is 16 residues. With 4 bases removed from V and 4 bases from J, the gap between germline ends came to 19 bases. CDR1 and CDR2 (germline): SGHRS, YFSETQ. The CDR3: CASSPYTRLDADTQYF. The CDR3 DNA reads TGCGCCAGCAGCCCCTATACCCGACTAGATGCAGATACGCAGTATTTT.

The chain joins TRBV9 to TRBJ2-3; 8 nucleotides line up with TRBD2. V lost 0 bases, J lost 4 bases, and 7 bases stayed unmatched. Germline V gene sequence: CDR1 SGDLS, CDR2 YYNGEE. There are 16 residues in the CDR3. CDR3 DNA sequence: TGTGCCAGCAGCGTAGACCAAGCGGGAGAGGCAGATACGCAGTATTTT. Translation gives CASSVDQAGEADTQYF.

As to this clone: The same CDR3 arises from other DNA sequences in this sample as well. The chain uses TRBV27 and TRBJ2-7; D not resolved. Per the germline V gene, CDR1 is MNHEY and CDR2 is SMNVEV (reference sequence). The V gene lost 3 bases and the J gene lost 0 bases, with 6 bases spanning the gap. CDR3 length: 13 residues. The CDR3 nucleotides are TGTGCCAGCAGTTTGGCGGCCTCCTACGAGCAGTACTTC. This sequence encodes CASSLAASYEQYF.